This T cell receptor (beta chain) was sequenced for a study of neurological immune-mediated disorders. Study conclusions and caveats: Among 34 multiple sclerosis patients, 18 had repertoires that phylogenetic grouping placed in one related-CDR3 cluster, a possible signature.

V gave up 8 bases and J gave up 7 bases; unmatched junction bases: 11. The CDR3 extends over 14 amino acids. Germline V CDR1 and CDR2: LNHDA, SQIVND (reference sequence). About this clonotype: Its antigen remains unidentified.

TCRdb ran MiXCR on the 5' RACE reads and lists one entry per CDR3 protein. The sample holds 40,000 to 55,000 distinct CDR3 sequences, approximately 5.8% seen once. This TCR was sampled from a woman aged 18-30 years with multiple sclerosis. The material sequenced was CD4+ T cells from blood. This chain joins TRBV19 and TRBJ2-5; 9 bases are shared with TRBD2. The CDR3 is CASRPLAGNRTQYF. The CDR3 nucleotides are TGTGCCAGTCGCCCGCTAGCGGGGAACCGGACCCAGTACTTC.